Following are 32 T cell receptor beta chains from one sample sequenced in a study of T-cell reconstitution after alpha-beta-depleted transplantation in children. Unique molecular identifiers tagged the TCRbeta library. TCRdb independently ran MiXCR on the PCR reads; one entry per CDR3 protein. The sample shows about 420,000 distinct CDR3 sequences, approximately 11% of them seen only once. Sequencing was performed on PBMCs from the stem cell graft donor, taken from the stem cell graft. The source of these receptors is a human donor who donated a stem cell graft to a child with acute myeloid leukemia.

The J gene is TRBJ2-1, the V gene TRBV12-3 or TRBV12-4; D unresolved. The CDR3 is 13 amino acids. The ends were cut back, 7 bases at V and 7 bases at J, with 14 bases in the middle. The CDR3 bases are TGTGCCAGCACCTTTGGCGGAGTGAATGAGCAGTTCTTC. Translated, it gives CASTFGGVNEQFF.

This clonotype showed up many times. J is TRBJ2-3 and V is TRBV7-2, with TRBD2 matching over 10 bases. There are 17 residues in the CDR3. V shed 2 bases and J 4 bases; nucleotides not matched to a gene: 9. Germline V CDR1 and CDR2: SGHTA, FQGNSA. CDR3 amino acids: CASSLTPSGSNADTQYF. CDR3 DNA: TGTGCCAGCAGCTTAACCCCTAGCGGGAGTAACGCAGATACGCAGTATTTT.

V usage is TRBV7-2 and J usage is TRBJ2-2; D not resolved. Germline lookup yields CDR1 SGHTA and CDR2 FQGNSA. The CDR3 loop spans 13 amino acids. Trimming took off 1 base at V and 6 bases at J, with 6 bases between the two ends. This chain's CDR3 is CASSLGTAGELFF. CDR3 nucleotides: TGTGCCAGCAGCTTAGGGACCGCCGGGGAGCTGTTTTTT.

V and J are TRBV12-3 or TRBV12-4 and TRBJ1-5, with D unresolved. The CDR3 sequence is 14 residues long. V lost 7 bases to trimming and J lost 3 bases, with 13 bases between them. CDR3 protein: CASTKDRHNQPQHF. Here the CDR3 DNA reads TGTGCCAGCACCAAAGACCGACACAATCAGCCCCAGCATTTT.

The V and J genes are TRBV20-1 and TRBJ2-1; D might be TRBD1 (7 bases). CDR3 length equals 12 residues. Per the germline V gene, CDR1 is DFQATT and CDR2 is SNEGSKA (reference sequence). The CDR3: CSEKGGGDEQFF. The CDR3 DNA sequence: TGCAGCGAAAAAGGGGGCGGGGATGAGCAGTTCTTC.

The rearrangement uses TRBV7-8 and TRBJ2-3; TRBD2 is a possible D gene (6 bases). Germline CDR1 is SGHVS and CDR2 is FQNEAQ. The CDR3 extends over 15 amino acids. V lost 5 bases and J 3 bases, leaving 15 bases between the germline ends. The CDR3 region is CASSRPQGGTDTQYF. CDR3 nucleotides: TGTGCCAGCAGCCGCCCCCAGGGAGGAACAGATACGCAGTATTTT.

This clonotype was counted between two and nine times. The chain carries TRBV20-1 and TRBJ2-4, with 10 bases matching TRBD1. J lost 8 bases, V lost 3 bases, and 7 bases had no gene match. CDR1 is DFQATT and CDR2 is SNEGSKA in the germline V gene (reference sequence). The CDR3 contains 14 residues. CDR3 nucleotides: TGCAGTGCTAGTCCCGGGACAGGGGCGGACATTCAGTACTTC. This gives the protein CSASPGTGADIQYF.

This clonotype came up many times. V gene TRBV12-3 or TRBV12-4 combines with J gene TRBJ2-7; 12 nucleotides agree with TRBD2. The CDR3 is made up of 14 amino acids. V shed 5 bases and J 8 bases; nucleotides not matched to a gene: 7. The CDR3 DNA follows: TGTGCCAGCAGTCATACTAGCGGGAGGACCCAGCAGTACTTC. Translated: CASSHTSGRTQQYF.

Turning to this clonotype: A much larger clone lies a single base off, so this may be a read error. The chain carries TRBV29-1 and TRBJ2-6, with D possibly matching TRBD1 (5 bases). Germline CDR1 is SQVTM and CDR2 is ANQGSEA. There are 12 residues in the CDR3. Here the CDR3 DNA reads TGCAGCGCTACGTCTGGGGCCAACGGCCTGACTTTC. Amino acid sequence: CSATSGANGLTF.

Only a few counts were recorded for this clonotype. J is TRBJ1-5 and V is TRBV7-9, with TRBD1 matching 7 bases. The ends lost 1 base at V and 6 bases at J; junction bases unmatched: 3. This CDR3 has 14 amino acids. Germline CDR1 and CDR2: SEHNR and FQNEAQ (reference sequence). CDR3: CASSLEGASQPQHF. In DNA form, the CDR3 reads TGTGCCAGCAGCTTAGAGGGGGCAAGTCAGCCCCAGCATTTT. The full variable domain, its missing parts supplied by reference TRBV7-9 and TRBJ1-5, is DTGVSQNPRHKITKRGQNVTFRCDPISEHNRLYWYRQTLGQGPEFLTYFQNEAQLEKSRLLSDRFSAERPKGSFSTLEIQRTEQGDSAMYLCASSLEGASQPQHFGDGTRLSIL.

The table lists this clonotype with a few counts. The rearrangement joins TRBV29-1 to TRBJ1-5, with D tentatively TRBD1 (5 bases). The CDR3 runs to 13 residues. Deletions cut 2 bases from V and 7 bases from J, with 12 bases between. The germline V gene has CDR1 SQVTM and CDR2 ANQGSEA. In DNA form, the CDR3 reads TGCAGCGTTGAATCGGGCCCAGGGCAGCCCCAGCATTTT. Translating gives CSVESGPGQPQHF.

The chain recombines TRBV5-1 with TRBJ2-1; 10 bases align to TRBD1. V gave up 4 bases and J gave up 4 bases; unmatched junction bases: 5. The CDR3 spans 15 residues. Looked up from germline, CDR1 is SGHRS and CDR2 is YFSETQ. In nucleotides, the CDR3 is TGCGCCAGCAGCCACGGACAGGGGGGGTACAATGAGCAGTTCTTC. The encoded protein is CASSHGQGGYNEQFF.

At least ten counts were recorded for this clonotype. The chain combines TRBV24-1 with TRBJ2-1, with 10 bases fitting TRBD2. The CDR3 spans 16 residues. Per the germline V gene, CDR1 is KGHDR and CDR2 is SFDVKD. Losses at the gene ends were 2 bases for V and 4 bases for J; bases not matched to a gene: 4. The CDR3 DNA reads TGTGCCACCAGTGATTCAGCGGGAGGGGATTACAATGAGCAGTTCTTC. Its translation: CATSDSAGGDYNEQFF.

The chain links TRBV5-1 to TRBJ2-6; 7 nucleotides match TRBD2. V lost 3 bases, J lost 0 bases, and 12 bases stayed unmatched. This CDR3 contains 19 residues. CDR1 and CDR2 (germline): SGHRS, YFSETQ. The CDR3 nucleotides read TGCGCCAGCAGCTCCTGGGCGGGGGATCAAGGCTCTGGGGCCAACGTCCTGACTTTC. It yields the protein CASSSWAGDQGSGANVLTF.

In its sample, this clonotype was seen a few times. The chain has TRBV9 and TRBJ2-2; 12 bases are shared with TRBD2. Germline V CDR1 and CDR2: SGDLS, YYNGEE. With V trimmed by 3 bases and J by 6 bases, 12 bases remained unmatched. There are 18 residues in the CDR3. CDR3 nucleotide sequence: TGTGCCAGCAGCGAACGGACTAGCGGGGCGGCGGGTCCCGGGGAGCTGTTTTTT. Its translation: CASSERTSGAAGPGELFF. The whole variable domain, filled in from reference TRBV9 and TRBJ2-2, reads DSGVTQTPKHLITATGQRVTLRCSPRSGDLSVYWYQQSLDQGLQFLIQYYNGEERAKGNILERFSAQQFPDLHSELNLSSLELGDSALYFCASSERTSGAAGPGELFFGEGSRLTVL.

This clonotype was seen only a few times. CDR3 protein: CASSSSLGSLYEQYF. The CDR3 DNA reads TGCGCCAGCAGCTCATCCTTAGGGTCCCTCTACGAGCAGTACTTC. The chain carries TRBV5-1 and TRBJ2-7, with D unresolved. The ends were cut back, 3 bases at V and 3 bases at J, with 16 bases in the middle. The CDR3 contains 15 residues. Germline V gene lookup returns CDR1 SGHRS and CDR2 YFSETQ.

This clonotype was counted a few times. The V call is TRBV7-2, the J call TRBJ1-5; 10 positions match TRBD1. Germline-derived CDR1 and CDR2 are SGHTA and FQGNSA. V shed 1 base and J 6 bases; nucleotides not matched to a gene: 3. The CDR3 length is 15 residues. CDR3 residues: CASSLDGTGVQPQHF. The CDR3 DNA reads TGTGCCAGCAGCTTAGATGGGACAGGGGTTCAGCCCCAGCATTTT.

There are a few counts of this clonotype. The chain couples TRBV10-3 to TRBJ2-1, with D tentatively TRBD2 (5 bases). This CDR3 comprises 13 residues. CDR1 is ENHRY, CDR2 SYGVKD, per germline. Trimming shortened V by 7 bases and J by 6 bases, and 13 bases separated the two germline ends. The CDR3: CAITPGFLNEQFF. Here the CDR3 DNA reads TGTGCCATCACACCGGGATTCCTCAATGAGCAGTTCTTC.

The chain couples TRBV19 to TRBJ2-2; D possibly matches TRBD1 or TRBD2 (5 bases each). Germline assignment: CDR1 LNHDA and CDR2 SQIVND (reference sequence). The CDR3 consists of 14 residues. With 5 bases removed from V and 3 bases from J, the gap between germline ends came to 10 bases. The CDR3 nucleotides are TGTGCCAGTAGTTGGGGGACCGACACCGGGGAGCTGTTTTTT. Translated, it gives CASSWGTDTGELFF.

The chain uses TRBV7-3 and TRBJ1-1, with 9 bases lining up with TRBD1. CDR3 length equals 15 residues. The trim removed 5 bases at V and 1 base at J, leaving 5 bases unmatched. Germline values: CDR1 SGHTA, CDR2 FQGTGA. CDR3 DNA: TGTGCCAGCAGCGAACCGGGACAGGGGAACACTGAAGCTTTCTTT. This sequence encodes CASSEPGQGNTEAFF.

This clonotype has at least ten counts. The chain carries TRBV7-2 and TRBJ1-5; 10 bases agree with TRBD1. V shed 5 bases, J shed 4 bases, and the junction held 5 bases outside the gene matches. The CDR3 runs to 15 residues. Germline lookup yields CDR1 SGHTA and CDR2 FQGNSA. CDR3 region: CASSPRDRGNQPQHF. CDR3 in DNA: TGTGCCAGCAGCCCAAGGGACAGGGGAAATCAGCCCCAGCATTTT.

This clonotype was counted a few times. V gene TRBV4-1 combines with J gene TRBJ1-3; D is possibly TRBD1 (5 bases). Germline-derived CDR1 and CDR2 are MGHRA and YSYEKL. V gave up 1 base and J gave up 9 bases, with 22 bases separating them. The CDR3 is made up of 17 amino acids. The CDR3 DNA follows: TGCGCCAGCAGCCAAGCCGCCCAAGGGGAGTGGAGAACCACCATATATTTT. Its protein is CASSQAAQGEWRTTIYF.

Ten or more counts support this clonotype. For the CDR3, the DNA is TGTGCCAGCAGCTTGCTGTCAGACTACGAGCAGTACTTC. Encoded protein: CASSLLSDYEQYF. The rearrangement joins TRBV5-6 to TRBJ2-7; D is unclear. CDR1 is SGHDT, CDR2 YYEEEE, per germline. V lost 1 base to trimming and J lost 3 bases, with 8 bases between them. The CDR3 has 13 residues.

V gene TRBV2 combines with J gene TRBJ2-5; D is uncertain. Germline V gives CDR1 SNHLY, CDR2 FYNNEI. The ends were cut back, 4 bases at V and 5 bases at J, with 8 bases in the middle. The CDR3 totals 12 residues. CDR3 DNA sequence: TGTGCCAGCAGTGGAGGCGACGAGACCCAGTACTTC. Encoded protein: CASSGGDETQYF.

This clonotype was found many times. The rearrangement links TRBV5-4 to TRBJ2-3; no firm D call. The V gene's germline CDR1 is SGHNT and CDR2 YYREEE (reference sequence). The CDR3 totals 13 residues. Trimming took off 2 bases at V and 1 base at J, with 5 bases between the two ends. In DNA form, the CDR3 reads TGTGCCAGCAGCTTTGACGGCACAGATACGCAGTATTTT. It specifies CASSFDGTDTQYF.

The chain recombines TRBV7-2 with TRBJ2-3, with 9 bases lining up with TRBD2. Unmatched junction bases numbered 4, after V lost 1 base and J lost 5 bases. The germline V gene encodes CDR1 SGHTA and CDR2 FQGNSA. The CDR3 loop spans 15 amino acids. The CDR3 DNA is TGTGCCAGCAGCTTAGTGCGGGGGGGTGGAGATACGCAGTATTTT. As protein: CASSLVRGGGDTQYF.

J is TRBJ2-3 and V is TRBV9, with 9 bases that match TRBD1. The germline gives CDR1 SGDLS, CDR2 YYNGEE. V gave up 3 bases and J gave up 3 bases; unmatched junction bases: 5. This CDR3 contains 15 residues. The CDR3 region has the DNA TGTGCCAGCAGCGACAGGGGGCGTAGGACAGATACGCAGTATTTT. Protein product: CASSDRGRRTDTQYF.

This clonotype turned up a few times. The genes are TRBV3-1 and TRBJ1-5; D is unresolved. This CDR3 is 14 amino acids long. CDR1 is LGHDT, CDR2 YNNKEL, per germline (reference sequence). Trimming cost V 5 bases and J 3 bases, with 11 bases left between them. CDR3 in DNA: TGTGCCAGCAGCGCTCGACCGAACAATCAGCCCCAGCATTTT. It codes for CASSARPNNQPQHF.

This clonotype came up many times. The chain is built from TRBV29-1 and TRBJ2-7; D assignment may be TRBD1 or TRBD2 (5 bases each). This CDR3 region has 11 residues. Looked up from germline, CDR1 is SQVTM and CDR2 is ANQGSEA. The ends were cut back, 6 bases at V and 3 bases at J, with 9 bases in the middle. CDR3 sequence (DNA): TGCAGCGTGGGAGACAGCTACGAGCAGTACTTC. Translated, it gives CSVGDSYEQYF.

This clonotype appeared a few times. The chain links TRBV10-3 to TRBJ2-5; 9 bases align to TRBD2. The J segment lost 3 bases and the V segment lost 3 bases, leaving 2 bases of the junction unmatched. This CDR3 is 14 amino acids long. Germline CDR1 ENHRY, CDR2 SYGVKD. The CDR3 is CAISDSSGEETQYF. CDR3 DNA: TGTGCCATCAGTGATTCTAGCGGGGAAGAGACCCAGTACTTC.

In DNA form, the CDR3 reads TGCGCCAGCAGCCAAGATGATCGACTAGCTGTAGCCTCAGGCATTCAGTACTTC. This codes for CASSQDDRLAVASGIQYF. This chain connects TRBV4-1 to TRBJ2-4, with TRBD2 identical over 7 bases. Germline CDR1 is MGHRA and CDR2 is YSYEKL. The CDR3 runs 18 residues. V lost 0 bases and J lost 9; bases outside the gene matches: 17.

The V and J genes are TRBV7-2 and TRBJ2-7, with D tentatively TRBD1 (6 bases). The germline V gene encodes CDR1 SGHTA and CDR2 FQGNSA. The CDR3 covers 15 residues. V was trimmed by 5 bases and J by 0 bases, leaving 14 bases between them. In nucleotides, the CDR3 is TGTGCCAGCAGCGCCCGCCTGGACAGCTCCTACGAGCAGTACTTC. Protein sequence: CASSARLDSSYEQYF.